This T cell receptor beta chain was identified during a study of cytomegalovirus exposure and HLA in healthy donors. Study in general: Drawn from HLA-typed donors, around 85 million unique TCRs were held in an early data release. Regarding the study as a whole: For most TCR beta V segments, an earlier analysis put the productive rate at about 90% or about 30% of the time. The study put 150 or so TCR beta chains on its list as cytomegalovirus-associated. Usually a TCR sequence was rare, but some public TCRs were found in many donors.

With respect to this clone: Its antigen is unidentified.

Use of 60 Vbeta and 13 Jbeta primers characterized the PCR. Here immunoSEQ multiplex PCR was the method, and the copy in TCRdb shows in-frame clones only, minus some. Of tens of thousands of clones in the sample, 77% were seen once. From germline, CDR1 is PRHDT and CDR2 FYEKMQ (reference sequence). This CDR3 is built from 13 residues. V was clipped by 5 bases and J by 5 bases, with 7 bases between them. The gene calls are TRBV13 and TRBJ2-6, with a tentative D call TRBD1 (6 bases). Sequencing was carried out using PBMCs. The sequence was collected from a middle-aged man in good health and CMV-seropositive. In nucleotides, the CDR3 is TGTGCCAGCAGCCGGGACAGGGCCAACGTCCTGACTTTC. It codes for CASSRDRANVLTF.